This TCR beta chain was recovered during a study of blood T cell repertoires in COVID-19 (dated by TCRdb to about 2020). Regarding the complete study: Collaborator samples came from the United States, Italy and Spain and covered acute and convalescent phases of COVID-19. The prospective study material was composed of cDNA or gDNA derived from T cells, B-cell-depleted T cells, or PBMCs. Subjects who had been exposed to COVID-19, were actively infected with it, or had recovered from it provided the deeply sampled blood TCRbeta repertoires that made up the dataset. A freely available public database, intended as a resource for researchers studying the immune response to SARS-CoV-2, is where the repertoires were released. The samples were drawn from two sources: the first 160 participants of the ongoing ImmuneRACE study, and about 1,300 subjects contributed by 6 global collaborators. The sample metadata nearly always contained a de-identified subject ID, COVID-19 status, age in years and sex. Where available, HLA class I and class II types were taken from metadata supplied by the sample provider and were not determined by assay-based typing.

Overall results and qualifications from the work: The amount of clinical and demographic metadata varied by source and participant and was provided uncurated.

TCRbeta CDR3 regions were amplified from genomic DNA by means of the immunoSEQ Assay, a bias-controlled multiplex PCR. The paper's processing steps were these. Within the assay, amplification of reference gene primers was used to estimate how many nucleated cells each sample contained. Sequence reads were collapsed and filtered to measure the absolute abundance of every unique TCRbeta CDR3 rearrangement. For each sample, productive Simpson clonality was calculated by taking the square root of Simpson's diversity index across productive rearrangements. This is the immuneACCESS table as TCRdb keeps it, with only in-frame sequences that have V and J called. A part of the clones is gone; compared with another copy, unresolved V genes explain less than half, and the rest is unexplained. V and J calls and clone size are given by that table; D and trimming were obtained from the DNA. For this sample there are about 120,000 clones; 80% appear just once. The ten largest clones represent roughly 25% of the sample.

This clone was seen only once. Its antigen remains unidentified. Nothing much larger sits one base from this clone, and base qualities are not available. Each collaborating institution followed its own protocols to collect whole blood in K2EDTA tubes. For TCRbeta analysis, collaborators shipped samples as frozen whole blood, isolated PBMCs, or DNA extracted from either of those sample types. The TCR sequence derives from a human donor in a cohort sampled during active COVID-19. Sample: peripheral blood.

The CDR3: CASGQGGKNEQFF. The DNA is TGTGCCAGCGGACAGGGGGGGAAGAATGAGCAGTTCTTC. This sequence uses TRBV28 and TRBJ2-1; 10 middle bases align to TRBD1. V trim: 8 bases; J trim: 7 bases; unmatched bases: 5. The CDR3, cysteine through phenylalanine, is 13 amino acids long. The entry retains the CDR3 DNA only, 39 bases that are in frame from base 1. From a lookup of the germline V gene, CDR1 and CDR2 are MDHEN and SYDVKM. The reference TRBV28 and TRBJ2-1 proteins fill in what lies around the CDR3, so the full variable domain reads DVKVTQSSRYLVKRTGEKVFLECVQDMDHENMFWYRQDPGLGLRLIYFSYDVKMKEKGDIPEGYSVSREKKERFSLILESASTNQTSMYLCASGQGGKNEQFFGPGTRLTVL.